The entry below describes one T cell receptor beta chain. Its antigen remains unknown. The data were taken from a study of CD8 T cells in ankylosing spondylitis. Study-wide results and caveats: Within ankylosing spondylitis blood, a TCR beta motif made up of seven to nine highly homologous variants appeared to be characteristic.

V lost 5 bases, J lost 6 bases, and 10 bases lay in between. Germline CDR1 reads WNHNN; CDR2 reads SYGVQD (reference sequence). The CDR3 totals 13 residues. As the method for making TCR beta libraries, quantitative 5'-RACE with molecular barcodes was used. MiXCR, applied by TCRdb to the 5' RACE reads, yields one record per CDR3 protein. The data show a few hundred thousand distinct CDR3 sequences, 10% to 15% seen once. The source of this sequence is a male donor with ankylosing spondylitis. Sequenced input: blood, either unsorted or a sorted T cell fraction (not recorded which). The chain couples TRBV10-1 to TRBJ1-4, with unresolved D. CDR3 in DNA: TGCGCCAGCAGTCGAGGTCAGGATGAAAAACTGTTTTTT. Residues: CASSRGQDEKLFF.